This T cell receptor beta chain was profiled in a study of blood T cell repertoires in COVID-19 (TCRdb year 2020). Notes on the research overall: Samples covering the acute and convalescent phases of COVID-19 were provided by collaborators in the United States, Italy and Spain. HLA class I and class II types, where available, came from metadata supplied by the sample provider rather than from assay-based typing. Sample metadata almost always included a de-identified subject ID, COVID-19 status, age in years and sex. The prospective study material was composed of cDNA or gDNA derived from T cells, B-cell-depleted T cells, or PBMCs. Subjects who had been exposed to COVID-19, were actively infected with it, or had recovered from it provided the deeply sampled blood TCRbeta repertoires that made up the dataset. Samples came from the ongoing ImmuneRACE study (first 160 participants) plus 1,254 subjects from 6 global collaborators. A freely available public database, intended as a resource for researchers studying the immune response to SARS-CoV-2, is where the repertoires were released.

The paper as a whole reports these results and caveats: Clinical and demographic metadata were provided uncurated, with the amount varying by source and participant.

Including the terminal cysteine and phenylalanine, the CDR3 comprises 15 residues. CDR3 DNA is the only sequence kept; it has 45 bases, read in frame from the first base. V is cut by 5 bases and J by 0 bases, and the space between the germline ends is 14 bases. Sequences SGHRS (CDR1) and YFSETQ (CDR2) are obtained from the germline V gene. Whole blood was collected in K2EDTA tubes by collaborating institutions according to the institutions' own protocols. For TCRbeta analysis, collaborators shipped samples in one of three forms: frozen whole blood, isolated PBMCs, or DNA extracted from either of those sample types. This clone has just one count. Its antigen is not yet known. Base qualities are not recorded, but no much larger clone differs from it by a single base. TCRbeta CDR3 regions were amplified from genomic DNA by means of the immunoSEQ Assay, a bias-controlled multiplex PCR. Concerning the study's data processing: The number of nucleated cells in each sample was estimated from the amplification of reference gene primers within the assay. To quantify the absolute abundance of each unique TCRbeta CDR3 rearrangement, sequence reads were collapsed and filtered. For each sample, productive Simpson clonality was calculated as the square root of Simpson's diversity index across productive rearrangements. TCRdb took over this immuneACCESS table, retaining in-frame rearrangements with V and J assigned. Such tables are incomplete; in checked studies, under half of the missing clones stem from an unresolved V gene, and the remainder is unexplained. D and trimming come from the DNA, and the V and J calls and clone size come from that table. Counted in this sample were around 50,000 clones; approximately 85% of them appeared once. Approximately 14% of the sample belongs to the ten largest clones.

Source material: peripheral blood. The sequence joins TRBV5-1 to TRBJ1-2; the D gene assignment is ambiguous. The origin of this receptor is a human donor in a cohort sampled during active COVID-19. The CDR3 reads CASSTNSVTNYGYTF. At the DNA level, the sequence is TGCGCCAGCAGTACTAACTCGGTTACTAACTATGGCTACACCTTC.